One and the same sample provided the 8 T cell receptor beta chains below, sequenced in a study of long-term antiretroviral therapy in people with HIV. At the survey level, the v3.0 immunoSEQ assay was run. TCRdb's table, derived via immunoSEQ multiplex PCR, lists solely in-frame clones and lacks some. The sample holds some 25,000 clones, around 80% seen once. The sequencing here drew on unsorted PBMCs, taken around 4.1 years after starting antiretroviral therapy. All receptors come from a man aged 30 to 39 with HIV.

In nucleotides, the CDR3 is TGTGCCAGCAGCCGGGGTAGCAATCAGCCCCAGCATTTT. It is translated as CASSRGSNQPQHF. The chain combines TRBV5-6 with TRBJ1-5, with no clear D. Trimming stripped 4 bases from V and 0 bases from J, with 5 bases between. Germline values: CDR1 SGHDT, CDR2 YYEEEE. This CDR3 is 13 amino acids long.

The CDR3 coding sequence is TGTGCCAGCAGACCTAGCGGGAGGGGAAAGAACACCGGGGAGCTGTTTTTT. This translates into CASRPSGRGKNTGELFF. The genes are TRBV28 and TRBJ2-2; TRBD2 aligns across 12 bases. Germline V gene sequence: CDR1 MDHEN, CDR2 SYDVKM. This CDR3 contains 17 residues. The junction had 6 bases not matched to a gene; V was cut back by 6 bases and J by 1 base.

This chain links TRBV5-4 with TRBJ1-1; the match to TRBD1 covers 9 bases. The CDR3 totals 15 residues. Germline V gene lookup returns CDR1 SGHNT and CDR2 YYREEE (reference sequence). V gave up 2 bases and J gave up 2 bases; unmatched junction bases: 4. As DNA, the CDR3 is TGTGCCAGCAGCTTTGGGGGACAGGGCAACACTGAAGCTTTCTTT. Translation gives CASSFGGQGNTEAFF.

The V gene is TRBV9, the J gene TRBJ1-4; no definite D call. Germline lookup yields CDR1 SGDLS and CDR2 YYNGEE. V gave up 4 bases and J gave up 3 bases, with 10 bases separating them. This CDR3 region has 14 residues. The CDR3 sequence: CASSSGRSNEKLFF. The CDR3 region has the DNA TGTGCCAGCAGCTCGGGCCGATCTAATGAAAAACTGTTTTTT.

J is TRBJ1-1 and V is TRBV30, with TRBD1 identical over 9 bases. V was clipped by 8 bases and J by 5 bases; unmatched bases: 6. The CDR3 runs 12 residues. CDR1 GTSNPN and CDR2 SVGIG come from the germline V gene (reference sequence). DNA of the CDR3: TGTGCCCGGGACAGGGAGGGGACTGAAGCTTTCTTT. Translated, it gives CARDREGTEAFF.

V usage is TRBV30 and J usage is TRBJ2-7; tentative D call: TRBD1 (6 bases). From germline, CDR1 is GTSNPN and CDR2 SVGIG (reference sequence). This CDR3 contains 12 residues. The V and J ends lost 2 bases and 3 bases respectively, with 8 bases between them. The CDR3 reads CAWSPRGYEQYF. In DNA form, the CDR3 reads TGTGCCTGGAGTCCCAGGGGCTACGAGCAGTACTTC. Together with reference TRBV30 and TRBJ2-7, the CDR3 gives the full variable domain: SQTIHQWPATLVQPVGSPLSLECTVEGTSNPNLYWYRQAAGRGLQLLFYSVGIGQISSEVPQNLSASRPQDRQFILSSKKLLLSDSGFYLCAWSPRGYEQYFGPGTRLTVT.

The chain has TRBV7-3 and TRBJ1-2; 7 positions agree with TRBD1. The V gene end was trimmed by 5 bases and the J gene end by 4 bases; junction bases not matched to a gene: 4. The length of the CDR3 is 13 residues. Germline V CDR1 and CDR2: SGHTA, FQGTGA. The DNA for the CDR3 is TGTGCCAGCAGCCAAGGGGGCGCCTATGGCTACACCTTC. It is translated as CASSQGGAYGYTF.

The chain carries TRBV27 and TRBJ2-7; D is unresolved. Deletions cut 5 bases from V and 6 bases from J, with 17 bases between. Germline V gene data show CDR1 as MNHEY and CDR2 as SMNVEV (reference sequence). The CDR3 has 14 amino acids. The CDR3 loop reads CASSPDRRPREQYF. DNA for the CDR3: TGTGCCAGCAGTCCAGATAGGAGACCCCGCGAGCAGTACTTC.